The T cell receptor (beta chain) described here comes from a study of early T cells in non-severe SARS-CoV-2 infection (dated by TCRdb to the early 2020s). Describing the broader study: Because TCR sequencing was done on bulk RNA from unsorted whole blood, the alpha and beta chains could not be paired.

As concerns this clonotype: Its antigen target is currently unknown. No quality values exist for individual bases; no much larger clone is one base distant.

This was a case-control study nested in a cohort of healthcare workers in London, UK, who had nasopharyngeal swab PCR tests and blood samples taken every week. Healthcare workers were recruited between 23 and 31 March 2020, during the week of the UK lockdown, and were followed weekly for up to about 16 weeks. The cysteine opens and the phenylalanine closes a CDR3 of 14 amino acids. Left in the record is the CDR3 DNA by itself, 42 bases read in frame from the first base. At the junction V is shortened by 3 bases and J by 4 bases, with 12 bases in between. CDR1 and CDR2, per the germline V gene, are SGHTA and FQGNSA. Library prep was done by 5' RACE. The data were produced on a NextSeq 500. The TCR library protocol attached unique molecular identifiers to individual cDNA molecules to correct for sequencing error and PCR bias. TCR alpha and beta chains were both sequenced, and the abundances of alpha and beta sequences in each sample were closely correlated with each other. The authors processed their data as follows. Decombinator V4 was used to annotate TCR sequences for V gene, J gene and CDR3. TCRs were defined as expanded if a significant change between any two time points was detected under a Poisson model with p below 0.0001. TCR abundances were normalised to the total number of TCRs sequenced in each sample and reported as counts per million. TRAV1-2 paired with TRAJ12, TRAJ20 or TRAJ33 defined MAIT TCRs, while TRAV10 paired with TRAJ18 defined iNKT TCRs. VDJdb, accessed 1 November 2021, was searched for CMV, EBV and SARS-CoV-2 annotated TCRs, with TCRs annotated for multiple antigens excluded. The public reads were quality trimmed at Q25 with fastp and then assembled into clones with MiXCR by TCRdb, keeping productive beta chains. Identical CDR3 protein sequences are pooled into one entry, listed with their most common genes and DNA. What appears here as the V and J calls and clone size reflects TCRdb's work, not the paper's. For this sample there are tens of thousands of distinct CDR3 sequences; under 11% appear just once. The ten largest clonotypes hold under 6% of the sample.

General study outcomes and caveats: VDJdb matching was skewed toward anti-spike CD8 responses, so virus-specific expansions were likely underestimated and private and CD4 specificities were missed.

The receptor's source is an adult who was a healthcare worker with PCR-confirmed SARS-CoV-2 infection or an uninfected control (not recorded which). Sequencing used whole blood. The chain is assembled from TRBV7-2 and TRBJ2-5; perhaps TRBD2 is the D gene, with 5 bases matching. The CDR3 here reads CASSLSRAAETQYF. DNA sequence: TGTGCCAGCAGCTTGTCGAGGGCGGCAGAGACCCAGTACTTC.